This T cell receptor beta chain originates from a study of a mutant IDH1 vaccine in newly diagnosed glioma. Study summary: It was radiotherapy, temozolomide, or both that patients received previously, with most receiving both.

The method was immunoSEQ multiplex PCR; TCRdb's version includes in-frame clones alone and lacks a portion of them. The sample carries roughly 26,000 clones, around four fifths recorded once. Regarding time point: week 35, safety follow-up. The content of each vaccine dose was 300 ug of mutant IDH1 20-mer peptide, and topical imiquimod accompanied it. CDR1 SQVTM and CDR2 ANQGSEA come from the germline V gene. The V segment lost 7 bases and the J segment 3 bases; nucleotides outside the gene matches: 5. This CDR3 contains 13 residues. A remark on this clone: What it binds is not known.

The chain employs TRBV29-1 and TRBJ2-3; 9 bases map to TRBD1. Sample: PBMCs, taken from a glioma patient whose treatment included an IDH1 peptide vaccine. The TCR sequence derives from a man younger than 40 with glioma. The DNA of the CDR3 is TGCAGCGAGACGACAGGGGGAACAGATACGCAGTATTTT. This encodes CSETTGGTDTQYF.